This is a list of T cell receptor beta chains from one sample in a study of blood T cell repertoires in COVID-19. Sequencing used immunoSEQ multiplex PCR; TCRdb keeps in-frame clones, though not all of them. The profile shows 43,000 or so clones, approximately 91% of them singletons. Sequenced material: peripheral blood. These TCRs come from a human donor in a cohort sampled during active COVID-19. Both conserved end residues are part of each CDR3. Fields, in order: D gene, CDR3 length, J gene, clone size, V gene, CDR3 DNA, CDR3 protein. D genes are given only for firm matches. Expanded clones are given a class, and other clones once, few, many or no size at all.

- | 15 | TRBJ2-2 | - | TRBV3-1/TRBV3-2 | TGTGCCAGCCGCTCCCTACACAGGACGACCGGGGAGCTGTTTTTT | CASRSLHRTTGELFF
TRBD1 | 14 | TRBJ2-7 | - | TRBV27 | TGTGCCAGCAGACGCCCGGGACAGGGTTACGAGCAGTACTTC | CASRRPGQGYEQYF
TRBD1 | 14 | TRBJ1-1 | - | TRBV5-1 | TGCGCCAGCAGCGGGGGACAGGGGATCACTGAAGCTTTCTTT | CASSGGQGITEAFF
- | 19 | TRBJ1-5 | - | TRBV19 | TGTGCCAGTAGTATCGCGGGGACCGGTCTGGCTGGTGGCAATCAGCCCCAGCATTTT | CASSIAGTGLAGGNQPQHF
- | 15 | TRBJ2-1 | - | TRBV10-3 | TGTGCCATCAGAAAGTCAACAGGGTCCTACAATGAGCAGTTCTTC | CAIRKSTGSYNEQFF
- | 16 | TRBJ2-7 | - | TRBV19 | TGTGCCAGTAGTACAACCGGGACTTACCTCTCCTACGAGCAGTACTTC | CASSTTGTYLSYEQYF
- | 13 | TRBJ2-3 | - | TRBV18 | TGTGCCAGCTCCACCTCGGGACAAGATACGCAGTATTTT | CASSTSGQDTQYF
TRBD1 | 13 | TRBJ1-1 | once | TRBV30 | TGTGCCTGGGATGGACAGGAGAAACCTGAAGCTTTCTTT | CAWDGQEKPEAFF
TRBD1 | 16 | TRBJ2-1 | - | TRBV2 | TGTGCCAGCAGTTGGGACAGCAGAAGCTCCTACAATGAGCAGTTCTTC | CASSWDSRSSYNEQFF
TRBD1 | 16 | TRBJ1-2 | - | TRBV19 | TGTGCCAGTAGTATGGGTCAGGGGGCATTCAAGTATGGCTACACCTTC | CASSMGQGAFKYGYTF
TRBD2 | 14 | TRBJ2-4 | - | TRBV6-6 | TGTGCCAGCAGTTCAGGGACTAGCGGAAACATTCAGTACTTC | CASSSGTSGNIQYF
TRBD1 | 15 | TRBJ1-2 | - | TRBV19 | TGTGCCAGTAGGAATACAGGGGGGTCTAACTATGGCTACACCTTC | CASRNTGGSNYGYTF
TRBD1 | 15 | TRBJ1-2 | - | TRBV6-2/TRBV6-3 | TGTGCCAGCAGTCCCCAGGCAGGGGGCGTCAATGGCTACACCTTC | CASSPQAGGVNGYTF
TRBD1 | 14 | TRBJ2-7 | - | TRBV27 | TGTGCCAGCAGTTTCCGGACAGGTGCCTACGAGCAGTACTTC | CASSFRTGAYEQYF
TRBD2 | 15 | TRBJ2-5 | - | TRBV6-5 | TGTGCCAGCAGGAAAAGCGGGAGTGGCCAAGAGACCCAGTACTTC | CASRKSGSGQETQYF
TRBD1 | 15 | TRBJ2-2 | - | TRBV10-3 | TGTGCCATCAGGGCCGACAGGGAGAACACCGGGGAGCTGTTTTTT | CAIRADRENTGELFF
TRBD2 | 16 | TRBJ2-1 | - | TRBV14 | TGTGCCAGCAGCCCGCTCCTAGCGGGAGTTTTTAATGAGCAGTTCTTC | CASSPLLAGVFNEQFF
- | 15 | TRBJ2-7 | - | TRBV6-6 | TGTGCCAGCGGGAATACAGGGTTCAGCTCCTACGAGCAGTACTTC | CASGNTGFSSYEQYF
TRBD1 | 12 | TRBJ2-7 | - | TRBV29-1 | TGCAGCGTTGAGACAGGGAGATACGAGCAGTACTTC | CSVETGRYEQYF
TRBD2 | 15 | TRBJ2-7 | once | TRBV5-4 | TGTGCCAGCAGCGCACTAGCGGGAGCCTCCTACGAGCAGTACTTC | CASSALAGASYEQYF
TRBD1 | 14 | TRBJ1-5 | - | TRBV7-9 | TGTGCCAGCAGCCTGGGACAGGGGGGACAGCCCCAGCATTTT | CASSLGQGGQPQHF
TRBD1 | 13 | TRBJ1-2 | - | TRBV6-6 | TGTGCCAGCAGCCACAGGGGAAACTATGGCTACACCTTC | CASSHRGNYGYTF
- | 15 | TRBJ2-5 | - | TRBV21-1 | TGTGCCAGCAGTAAAAGGACAGTAAAGCAAGAGACCCAGTACTTC | CASSKRTVKQETQYF
- | 14 | TRBJ1-2 | - | TRBV4-3 | TGCGCCAGCAGCCAAGATGCCCAGGGCGGTGGCTACACCTTC | CASSQDAQGGGYTF
TRBD1 | 18 | TRBJ1-1 | - | TRBV27 | TGTGCCAGCAGTTCGAACCTTCTCCGGGACAGGGGCTTGACTGAAGCTTTCTTT | CASSSNLLRDRGLTEAFF
- | 13 | TRBJ1-1 | - | TRBV25-1 | TGTGCCAGCAGTGAATATTTGGACAGCGGAGCTTTCTTT | CASSEYLDSGAFF
TRBD1 | 18 | TRBJ2-2 | - | TRBV7-6 | TGTGCCAGCAGCTTAGGCCGATCAGGGGGCATGGGCACCGGGGAGCTGTTTTTT | CASSLGRSGGMGTGELFF
TRBD2 | 16 | TRBJ2-1 | - | TRBV7-2 | TGTGCCAGCAGCTTAGTCGGCGGGGGGACCTACAATGAGCAGTTCTTC | CASSLVGGGTYNEQFF
TRBD2 | 16 | TRBJ2-1 | - | TRBV6-1 | TGTGCCAGCAGTGATCTGGGACTAGCCGATTTTTATGAGCAGTTCTTC | CASSDLGLADFYEQFF
TRBD1 | 15 | TRBJ2-1 | - | TRBV5-1 | TGCGCCAGCAGTCAACAGGGGGCGCTGGACAATGAGCAGTTCTTC | CASSQQGALDNEQFF
- | 16 | TRBJ1-1 | - | TRBV18 | TGTGCCAGCTCACCACCCGGGCCAACTCGGGGCACTGAAGCTTTCTTT | CASSPPGPTRGTEAFF
TRBD1 | 19 | TRBJ2-7 | - | TRBV6-2/TRBV6-3 | TGTGCCAGCAGCTATTCCCCCTGGACAGGGCCCAAAAGCTCCTACGAGCAGTACTTC | CASSYSPWTGPKSSYEQYF
- | 15 | TRBJ2-1 | - | TRBV28 | TGTGCCAGCTGTAAGGGGATAGGGCCCTACAATGAGCAGTTCTTC | CASCKGIGPYNEQFF
TRBD1 | 14 | TRBJ1-6 | - | TRBV28 | TGTGCCAGCAGAATACAGGGGTCCAACTCACCCCTCCACTTT | CASRIQGSNSPLHF
- | 18 | TRBJ1-2 | - | TRBV4-3 | TGCGCCAGCAGCCAAGACCCCCCGCTTTACTCCGGTGGCTATGGCTACACCTTC | CASSQDPPLYSGGYGYTF
TRBD2 | 15 | TRBJ2-1 | - | TRBV10-2 | TGCGCCAGCGAGTCTCCTAGCGGGGGCTACAATGAGCAGTTCTTC | CASESPSGGYNEQFF
TRBD2 | 15 | TRBJ2-5 | - | TRBV14 | TGTGCCAGCAGCCAGGCGGGGAGGGCACAAGAGACCCAGTACTTC | CASSQAGRAQETQYF
TRBD1 | 15 | TRBJ2-7 | - | TRBV6-5 | TGTGCCAGCAGTTCTGGACAGGGGGCCTCCTACGAGCAGTACTTC | CASSSGQGASYEQYF
TRBD1 | 15 | TRBJ2-4 | - | TRBV28 | TGTGCCAGCAGTACGGACAGGGTGGCCAAAAACATTCAGTACTTC | CASSTDRVAKNIQYF
- | 16 | TRBJ2-5 | - | TRBV13 | TGTGCCAGCAGCTTAGGCCTTAGTCTAGCGCAAGAGACCCAGTACTTC | CASSLGLSLAQETQYF
- | 15 | TRBJ1-4 | once | TRBV4-2 | TGTGCCAGCAGCCAAGAGTGGCAGATTAATGAAAAACTGTTTTTT | CASSQEWQINEKLFF
- | 15 | TRBJ2-6 | - | TRBV30 | TGTGCCTGGAGTCCCAGGGGCTCTGGGGCCAACGTCCTGACTTTC | CAWSPRGSGANVLTF
- | 14 | TRBJ1-1 | - | TRBV27 | TGTGCCAGCAGATCACAGGGCCCCTCCACTGAAGCTTTCTTT | CASRSQGPSTEAFF
- | 14 | TRBJ2-7 | - | TRBV4-1 | TGCGCCAGCAGCCCGGTCGGGTCTACCTACGAGCAGTACTTC | CASSPVGSTYEQYF
- | 16 | TRBJ2-2 | - | TRBV4-3 | TGCGCCAGCAGCCAAGATGGGACACCGAACACCGGGGAGCTGTTTTTT | CASSQDGTPNTGELFF
TRBD1 | 13 | TRBJ1-1 | - | TRBV7-9 | TGTGCCAGCAGCTTTAGGGGGCGCCCTGAAGCTTTCTTT | CASSFRGRPEAFF
- | 14 | TRBJ1-1 | - | TRBV9 | TGTGCCAGCAGCCCGGGGGGGGGCGGCACTGAAGCTTTCTTT | CASSPGGGGTEAFF
- | 15 | TRBJ1-3 | - | TRBV19 | TGTGCCACCACCCGGGGGGAATCGTCTGGAAACACCATATATTTT | CATTRGESSGNTIYF
TRBD2 | 15 | TRBJ2-7 | - | TRBV4-1 | TGCGCCAGCAGCTTCATAGCGGGAGCTGCCTACGAGCAGTACTTC | CASSFIAGAAYEQYF
TRBD1 | 19 | TRBJ2-4 | - | TRBV3-1/TRBV3-2 | TGTGCCAGCAGCCCGCGGACAGGGATAACAACCATAGCCAAAAACATTCAGTACTTC | CASSPRTGITTIAKNIQYF
- | 13 | TRBJ2-2 | - | TRBV11-3 | TGTGCCAGCAGCGCTAGGCGCACCGGGGAGCTGTTTTTT | CASSARRTGELFF
- | 16 | TRBJ1-1 | - | TRBV28 | TGTGCCAGCAGTCCCTCCGAGGGCATCCGGAACACTGAAGCTTTCTTT | CASSPSEGIRNTEAFF
TRBD2 | 16 | TRBJ2-5 | - | TRBV4-1 | TGCGCCAGCAGCCAAGGGAAGACTAGCGGGCAAGAGACCCAGTACTTC | CASSQGKTSGQETQYF
- | 15 | TRBJ1-2 | - | TRBV7-2 | TGTGCCAGCAGCTTAAACGCATGGACAGTCGCTGGCTACACCTTC | CASSLNAWTVAGYTF